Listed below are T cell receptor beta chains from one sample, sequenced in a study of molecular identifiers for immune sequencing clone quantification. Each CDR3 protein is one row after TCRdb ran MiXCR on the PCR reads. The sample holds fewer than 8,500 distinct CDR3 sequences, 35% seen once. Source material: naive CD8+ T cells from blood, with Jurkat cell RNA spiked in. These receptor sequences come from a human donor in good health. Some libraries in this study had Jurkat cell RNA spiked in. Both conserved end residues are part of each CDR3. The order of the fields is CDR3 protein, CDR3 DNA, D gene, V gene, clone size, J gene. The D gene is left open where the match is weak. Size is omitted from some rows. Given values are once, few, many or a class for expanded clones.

CDR3aa: CASSHHGTSGDYQETQYF
CDR3nt: TGCGCCAGCAGTCATCACGGGACTAGCGGGGACTACCAAGAGACCCAGTACTTC
d_gene: TRBD2
v_gene: TRBV23-1
abundance: .
j_gene: TRBJ2-5

CDR3aa: CASSLAGSTDTQYF
CDR3nt: TGTGCCAGCAGCTTAGCGGGCAGCACAGATACGCAGTATTTT
d_gene: .
v_gene: TRBV7-9
abundance: .
j_gene: TRBJ2-3

CDR3aa: CASRDGTYEQYF
CDR3nt: TGTGCCAGCAGGGACGGAACCTACGAGCAGTACTTC
d_gene: .
v_gene: TRBV6-5
abundance: few
j_gene: TRBJ2-7

CDR3aa: CASARSNTEAFF
CDR3nt: TGTGCCAGCGCCAGATCGAACACTGAAGCTTTCTTT
d_gene: .
v_gene: TRBV6-2/TRBV6-3
abundance: few
j_gene: TRBJ1-1

CDR3aa: CASRDRGPDTQYF
CDR3nt: TGTGCCAGCAGGGACCGGGGGCCAGATACGCAGTATTTT
d_gene: .
v_gene: TRBV28
abundance: once
j_gene: TRBJ2-3

CDR3aa: CASSYSSGTKTQYF
CDR3nt: TGTGCCAGCAGTTACTCGAGCGGGACAAAGACCCAGTACTTC
d_gene: .
v_gene: TRBV6-5
abundance: .
j_gene: TRBJ2-5

CDR3aa: CASSPPDLSSDTQYF
CDR3nt: TGTGCCAGCTCACCACCTGATCTATCCTCAGATACGCAGTATTTT
d_gene: .
v_gene: TRBV18
abundance: .
j_gene: TRBJ2-3

CDR3aa: CASSPSTYEQYF
CDR3nt: TGTGCCAGCAGCCCAAGTACCTACGAGCAGTACTTC
d_gene: .
v_gene: TRBV6-6
abundance: .
j_gene: TRBJ2-7

CDR3aa: CSVEEGLRTSGSYEQYF
CDR3nt: TGCAGCGTTGAAGAAGGTTTAAGGACTAGCGGGAGTTACGAGCAGTACTTC
d_gene: TRBD2
v_gene: TRBV29-1
abundance: few
j_gene: TRBJ2-7

CDR3aa: CASRESPLGEQFF
CDR3nt: TGTGCCAGCAGAGAAAGTCCCCTCGGTGAGCAGTTCTTC
d_gene: .
v_gene: TRBV7-6
abundance: .
j_gene: TRBJ2-1

CDR3aa: CASSLAVGADTQYF
CDR3nt: TGTGCCAGCAGTTTAGCGGTGGGGGCAGATACGCAGTATTTT
d_gene: .
v_gene: TRBV12-3/TRBV12-4
abundance: .
j_gene: TRBJ2-3

CDR3aa: CASSGYGQGVSGANVLTF
CDR3nt: TGTGCCAGCAGCGGATACGGACAGGGTGTTTCTGGGGCCAACGTCCTGACTTTC
d_gene: TRBD1
v_gene: TRBV9
abundance: medium-sized
j_gene: TRBJ2-6

CDR3aa: CASSKKWGQPGNTEAFF
CDR3nt: TGTGCCAGCAGCAAAAAGTGGGGACAGCCAGGGAACACTGAAGCTTTCTTT
d_gene: .
v_gene: TRBV21-1
abundance: medium-sized
j_gene: TRBJ1-1

CDR3aa: CASSYGQLNTEAFF
CDR3nt: TGTGCCAGCAGTTACGGCCAGCTGAACACTGAAGCTTTCTTT
d_gene: .
v_gene: TRBV6-5
abundance: few
j_gene: TRBJ1-1

CDR3aa: CASSIGGYSNQPQHF
CDR3nt: TGTGCCAGTAGTATTGGGGGATATAGCAATCAGCCCCAGCATTTT
d_gene: .
v_gene: TRBV19
abundance: .
j_gene: TRBJ1-5

CDR3aa: CASSFGGPTEAFF
CDR3nt: TGTGCCAGCAGCTTCGGGGGGCCGACTGAAGCTTTCTTT
d_gene: .
v_gene: TRBV7-9
abundance: few
j_gene: TRBJ1-1

CDR3aa: CSGTSGRTDTQYF
CDR3nt: TGCAGCGGGACTAGCGGGAGAACAGATACGCAGTATTTT
d_gene: TRBD2
v_gene: TRBV29-1
abundance: medium-sized
j_gene: TRBJ2-3

CDR3aa: CASSETGGAEETQYF
CDR3nt: TGTGCCAGCAGCGAGACAGGGGGCGCGGAGGAGACCCAGTACTTC
d_gene: TRBD1
v_gene: TRBV28
abundance: medium-sized
j_gene: TRBJ2-5

CDR3aa: CASSLSTVPETQYF
CDR3nt: TGTGCCAGCAGTTTATCCACGGTCCCAGAGACCCAGTACTTC
d_gene: .
v_gene: TRBV27
abundance: few
j_gene: TRBJ2-5

CDR3aa: CASSEVGGQPQHF
CDR3nt: TGTGCCAGCAGTGAGGTAGGGGGGCAGCCCCAGCATTTT
d_gene: .
v_gene: TRBV25-1
abundance: medium-sized
j_gene: TRBJ1-5

CDR3aa: CASSLEVGTSTDTQYF
CDR3nt: TGTGCCAGCAGCTTAGAGGTTGGGACTAGCACAGATACGCAGTATTTT
d_gene: .
v_gene: TRBV7-9
abundance: few
j_gene: TRBJ2-3

CDR3aa: CASSWFGDQETQYF
CDR3nt: TGTGCCAGCAGTTGGTTTGGAGACCAAGAGACCCAGTACTTC
d_gene: .
v_gene: TRBV27
abundance: few
j_gene: TRBJ2-5

CDR3aa: CASSQAGLPEQYF
CDR3nt: TGTGCCAGCAGCCAAGCGGGACTGCCCGAGCAGTACTTC
d_gene: .
v_gene: TRBV4-2
abundance: .
j_gene: TRBJ2-7

CDR3aa: CASSLLGRSANTGELFF
CDR3nt: TGTGCCAGCAGTCTCCTAGGGAGGTCCGCGAACACCGGGGAGCTGTTTTTT
d_gene: .
v_gene: TRBV6-2/TRBV6-3
abundance: .
j_gene: TRBJ2-2

CDR3aa: CASSRNGAPKTIQYF
CDR3nt: TGCGCCAGCAGCCGCAACGGGGCTCCCAAAACCATACAGTACTTC
d_gene: .
v_gene: TRBV4-3
abundance: .
j_gene: TRBJ2-4

CDR3aa: CASSVGLGIPKNIQYF
CDR3nt: .
d_gene: .
v_gene: TRBV9
abundance: .
j_gene: TRBJ2-4

CDR3aa: CASSVATSGNNEQFF
CDR3nt: TGTGCCAGCAGCGTAGCCACTAGCGGGAACAATGAGCAGTTCTTC
d_gene: TRBD2
v_gene: TRBV9
abundance: few
j_gene: TRBJ2-1

CDR3aa: CASRILHEQFF
CDR3nt: TGTGCCAGCAGAATATTGCATGAGCAGTTCTTC
d_gene: .
v_gene: TRBV12-3/TRBV12-4
abundance: .
j_gene: TRBJ2-1

CDR3aa: CASSLVRLEQFF
CDR3nt: TGTGCCAGCAGCTTAGTAAGGCTTGAGCAGTTCTTC
d_gene: .
v_gene: TRBV11-2
abundance: few
j_gene: TRBJ2-1

CDR3aa: CASKGWGSGSFRADTQYF
CDR3nt: TGTGCCAGCAAGGGGTGGGGTAGCGGGAGTTTCCGCGCAGATACGCAGTATTTT
d_gene: TRBD2
v_gene: TRBV12-3/TRBV12-4
abundance: .
j_gene: TRBJ2-3

CDR3aa: CASSSSAIQFF
CDR3nt: TGTGCCAGCAGCTCCTCCGCCATTCAGTTCTTC
d_gene: .
v_gene: TRBV7-2
abundance: .
j_gene: TRBJ2-1

CDR3aa: CASSLGQYTEAFF
CDR3nt: TGTGCCAGCAGTCTGGGACAGTACACTGAAGCTTTCTTT
d_gene: TRBD1
v_gene: TRBV12-3/TRBV12-4
abundance: few
j_gene: TRBJ1-1

CDR3aa: CASSEFETEDTEAFF
CDR3nt: TGTGCCAGCAGTGAATTTGAGACAGAGGACACTGAAGCTTTCTTT
d_gene: .
v_gene: TRBV25-1
abundance: medium-sized
j_gene: TRBJ1-1

CDR3aa: CASSQEQGRTDTQYF
CDR3nt: TGTGCCAGCAGCCAAGAGCAGGGTAGGACAGATACGCAGTATTTT
d_gene: .
v_gene: TRBV4-2
abundance: .
j_gene: TRBJ2-3

CDR3aa: CASTSWDRGNQPQHF
CDR3nt: TGTGCCAGCACGTCCTGGGACAGGGGCAATCAGCCCCAGCATTTT
d_gene: TRBD1
v_gene: TRBV6-2/TRBV6-3
abundance: medium-sized
j_gene: TRBJ1-5

CDR3aa: CACRPEPNTEAFF
CDR3nt: TGTGCCTGCCGCCCCGAGCCGAACACCGAAGCTTTCTTT
d_gene: .
v_gene: TRBV4-2
abundance: .
j_gene: TRBJ1-1

CDR3aa: CASSYGADRTSGSSKNIQYF
CDR3nt: TGTGCCAGCAGTTACGGCGCAGACCGGACTAGCGGGAGTTCCAAAAACATTCAGTACTTC
d_gene: TRBD2
v_gene: TRBV6-7
abundance: .
j_gene: TRBJ2-4

CDR3aa: CASSPQGVGYEQYF
CDR3nt: TGTGCCAGCAGTCCCCAGGGGGTGGGCTACGAGCAGTACTTC
d_gene: TRBD1
v_gene: TRBV28
abundance: .
j_gene: TRBJ2-7